Listed here are 27 T cell receptor beta chains from one sample, sequenced in a study of T-cell memory formation after mild COVID-19. TCRdb redid the calling of the 5' RACE reads with MiXCR, one entry per CDR3 protein. The table has about 360,000 distinct CDR3 sequences, around 15% seen once. Specimen: PBMCs or a T cell subset sorted from them (not recorded which). All receptors derive from a man younger than 35 who had mild COVID-19 (a few samples of this study predate the infection). Cell type and time point are not known.

In its sample, this clonotype was seen a few times. This chain links TRBV12-3 or TRBV12-4 with TRBJ1-6; 7 bases are shared with TRBD1. The CDR3 totals 14 residues. Trimming took 5 bases from V and 7 from J; bases not matched to a gene: 5. The CDR3 region is CASSGGQINSPLHF. The CDR3 region has the DNA TGTGCCAGCAGTGGGGGACAGATCAATTCACCCCTCCACTTT.

The rearrangement joins TRBV5-6 to TRBJ1-2, with a tentative D call TRBD1 (6 bases). V gave up 4 bases and J gave up 3 bases, with 10 bases separating them. CDR1 and CDR2 from the germline V gene are SGHDT and YYEEEE. The CDR3 consists of 13 residues. CDR3 DNA sequence: TGTGCCAGCAGCCCCAGGGGATACTATGGCTACACCTTC. It yields the protein CASSPRGYYGYTF.

This clonotype was picked up a small number of times. The rearrangement links TRBV12-3 or TRBV12-4 to TRBJ1-2; D unclear. Trimming removed 5 bases from V and 4 bases from J, with 8 bases in between. The CDR3 runs to 12 residues. The CDR3 spells CASSPWTYGYTF. CDR3 nucleotides: TGTGCCAGCAGTCCTTGGACCTATGGCTACACCTTC.

This clonotype was seen more than once but under ten times. The V call is TRBV5-5, the J call TRBJ2-5; the match to TRBD2 covers 12 bases. CDR3 length: 16 residues. V dropped 1 base and J dropped 4; count of bases not matched to a gene: 5. Germline CDR1 reads SGHKS; CDR2 reads YYEKEE (reference sequence). CDR3 in DNA: TGTGCCAGCAGCTTGCTGCTAGCGGGGGGGCGAGAGACCCAGTACTTC. The encoded protein is CASSLLLAGGRETQYF.

Only a few counts were recorded for this clonotype. The J gene is TRBJ2-1, the V gene TRBV19, with D uncertain. Germline CDR1 is LNHDA and CDR2 is SQIVND (reference sequence). V was shortened by 0 bases and J by 1 base, with 10 bases between the two germline ends. The CDR3 sequence is 16 residues long. CDR3 sequence: CASSIDVRGSYNEQFF. The CDR3 DNA follows: TGTGCCAGTAGTATAGATGTAAGAGGATCCTACAATGAGCAGTTCTTC.

The chain joins TRBV15 to TRBJ2-1, with no clear D. Germline CDR1 is LNHNV and CDR2 is YYDKDF (reference sequence). The V and J ends lost 1 base and 4 bases respectively, with 5 bases between them. The CDR3 sequence is 13 residues long. The CDR3 sequence is CATSRGRYNEQFF. CDR3 coding DNA: TGTGCCACCAGCAGAGGCCGTTACAATGAGCAGTTCTTC.

V and J are TRBV5-4 and TRBJ1-4, with a weak D call TRBD1 (6 bases). Trimming removed 1 base from V and 6 bases from J, with 10 bases in between. The CDR3 has 14 residues. Germline V gene lookup returns CDR1 SGHNT and CDR2 YYREEE (reference sequence). The DNA of the CDR3 is TGTGCCAGCAGCTTGACAGGGAATGATGAAAAACTGTTTTTT. Protein: CASSLTGNDEKLFF.

This clonotype has at least ten counts. The chain couples TRBV7-9 to TRBJ1-1; D is unclear. The CDR3 totals 12 residues. The V and J ends lost 10 bases and 1 base respectively, with 10 bases between them. Germline V gene data show CDR1 as SEHNR and CDR2 as FQNEAQ (reference sequence). DNA for the CDR3: TGTGCCATCGAGCGGGGGAACACTGAAGCTTTCTTT. Its protein is CAIERGNTEAFF.

This clonotype occurred a few times. The chain recombines TRBV5-1 with TRBJ1-2; 12 positions agree with TRBD1. The CDR3 has 15 residues. The junction had 3 bases not matched to a gene; V was cut back by 0 bases and J by 6 bases. From germline, CDR1 is SGHRS and CDR2 YFSETQ. For the CDR3, the DNA is TGCGCCAGCAGCTTGGCCCGGGACAGGGGGCATGGCTACACCTTC. This sequence encodes CASSLARDRGHGYTF.

This clonotype was observed a few times. The genes are TRBV7-2 and TRBJ2-2, with 8 bases that match TRBD1. V lost 4 bases, J lost 5 bases, and 9 bases stayed unmatched. In germline, CDR1 is SGHTA, CDR2 FQGNSA. This CDR3 comprises 16 residues. The CDR3 protein is CASSSRGPTGTGELFF. The CDR3 region has the DNA TGTGCCAGCAGCTCCAGGGGGCCCACAGGGACCGGGGAGCTGTTTTTT.

This clonotype was seen many times. The chain joins TRBV9 to TRBJ2-6, with D unclear. The germline V and J ends were trimmed by 3 bases and 0 bases, with 10 bases remaining between them. From germline, CDR1 is SGDLS and CDR2 YYNGEE. The CDR3 sequence is 16 residues long. CDR3 loop: CASSAALSSGANVLTF. CDR3 bases: TGTGCCAGCAGCGCAGCATTAAGCTCTGGGGCCAACGTCCTGACTTTC.

At least ten counts were recorded for this clonotype. This chain joins TRBV29-1 and TRBJ2-1, with 7 bases matching TRBD1. The CDR3 spans 13 residues. The trim removed 5 bases at V and 3 bases at J, leaving 4 bases unmatched. CDR1 SQVTM and CDR2 ANQGSEA come from the germline V gene. The CDR3 DNA follows: TGCAGCGTTCAGACAGGGAACTACAATGAGCAGTTCTTC. Its protein is CSVQTGNYNEQFF.

The CDR3: CSAREYRAQMYGYTF. The CDR3 DNA reads as TGCAGTGCACGAGAGTACAGGGCCCAGATGTATGGCTACACCTTC. The chain is built from TRBV20-1 and TRBJ1-2; the D gene is possibly TRBD1 (6 bases). V gave up 6 bases and J gave up 5 bases, with 22 bases separating them. The germline gives CDR1 DFQATT, CDR2 SNEGSKA (reference sequence). The CDR3 sequence is 15 residues long.

This clonotype was seen a handful of times. The rearrangement links TRBV4-1 to TRBJ2-7, with 9 bases aligning to TRBD1. Trimming at V came to 5 bases and at J to 6 bases, leaving 8 bases not matched to a gene. CDR1 and CDR2 (germline): MGHRA, YSYEKL. CDR3 length: 14 residues. Written as DNA, the CDR3 is TGCGCCAGCAGCAAGCCGGGACAGGGTTTCGAGCAGTACTTC. This gives the protein CASSKPGQGFEQYF.

This chain joins TRBV4-1 and TRBJ1-1; D possibly corresponds to TRBD1 (6 bases). Trimming took off 2 bases at V and 7 bases at J, with 17 bases between the two ends. CDR1 is MGHRA, CDR2 YSYEKL, per germline. This CDR3 region has 15 residues. The CDR3 spells CASSQWDGTNVEAFF. CDR3 nucleotides: TGCGCCAGCAGCCAATGGGACGGGACAAACGTTGAAGCTTTCTTT.

This clonotype has only a few counts. The rearrangement joins TRBV27 to TRBJ1-4; D might be TRBD1 (6 bases). Germline V lookup: CDR1 MNHEY, CDR2 SMNVEV (reference sequence). CDR3 length equals 14 residues. V was clipped by 6 bases and J by 8 bases, with 16 bases between them. The CDR3 here is CASSRTVMLEKLFF. The CDR3 bases are TGTGCCAGCAGCAGGACAGTCATGTTAGAAAAACTGTTTTTT. Full variable domain (remainder filled in from reference TRBV27 and TRBJ1-4): EAQVTQNPRYLITVTGKKLTVTCSQNMNHEYMSWYRQDPGLGLRQIYYSMNVEVTDKGDVPEGYKVSRKEKRNFPLILESPSPNQTSLYFCASSRTVMLEKLFFGSGTQLSVL.

The V gene is TRBV6-6, the J gene TRBJ1-5, with D perhaps matching TRBD1 (5 bases). V was trimmed by 0 bases and J by 3 bases, leaving 9 bases between them. The CDR3 covers 15 residues. The germline V gene has CDR1 MNHNY and CDR2 SVGAGI (reference sequence). The DNA for the CDR3 is TGTGCCAGCAGTTACTCGACAGAAAACAATCAGCCCCAGCATTTT. Translation: CASSYSTENNQPQHF.

This clonotype has only a few counts. The gene calls are TRBV12-3 or TRBV12-4 and TRBJ1-6; D not certain. V lost 3 bases and J lost 9, with 12 bases in between. CDR3 length: 14 amino acids. DNA of the CDR3: TGTGCCAGCAGTTTGAGTTTGGGAGGTTCACCCCTCCACTTT. Protein product: CASSLSLGGSPLHF.

This clonotype appeared a few times. The chain combines TRBV28 with TRBJ2-7; D is perhaps TRBD2 (6 bases). Trimming removed 7 bases at V and 4 bases at J, with 23 bases between. Germline CDR1 reads MDHEN; CDR2 reads SYDVKM. The length of the CDR3 is 16 residues. Written as DNA, the CDR3 is TGTGCCAGCACGGAAAGGGGACTCCCGACAACATACGAGCAGTACGTC. This encodes CASTERGLPTTYEQYV.

The chain recombines TRBV6-5 with TRBJ1-3, with D possibly being TRBD1 (5 bases). The V gene lost 6 bases and the J gene lost 1 base, with 10 bases spanning the gap. This CDR3 spans 14 amino acids. The germline V gene has CDR1 MNHEY and CDR2 SVGAGI. The CDR3 DNA sequence: TGTGCCAGCAGCTCAGGGTGGTCTGGAAACACCATATATTTT. This translates into CASSSGWSGNTIYF.

This clonotype was seen a handful of times. This sequence joins TRBV7-3 and TRBJ1-6, with D possibly matching TRBD1 (5 bases). Trimming removed 5 bases from V and 3 bases from J, with 11 bases in between. The CDR3 runs to 15 residues. Germline V gives CDR1 SGHTA, CDR2 FQGTGA. This CDR3 is CASSSYGGYNSPLHF. The CDR3 nucleotides are TGTGCCAGCAGCAGTTATGGGGGCTATAATTCACCCCTCCACTTT.

The chain is built from TRBV20-1 and TRBJ2-5; a possible D gene is TRBD2 (5 bases). There are 13 residues in the CDR3. Germline CDR1 and CDR2: DFQATT and SNEGSKA (reference sequence). The V end lost 3 bases, the J end lost 5 bases, and 13 bases lay between the germline ends. The CDR3 here is CSARRAGEETQYF. In nucleotides, the CDR3 is TGCAGTGCTAGGAGGGCCGGGGAGGAGACCCAGTACTTC.

This clonotype was recorded a few times. The chain links TRBV29-1 to TRBJ2-5; 8 bases line up with TRBD1. The CDR3 has 13 amino acids. The V segment lost 6 bases and the J segment 5 bases; nucleotides outside the gene matches: 8. Germline V gene lookup returns CDR1 SQVTM and CDR2 ANQGSEA. CDR3 loop: CSVRTGPWETQYF. CDR3 DNA sequence: TGCAGCGTCCGGACAGGGCCGTGGGAGACCCAGTACTTC. Drawing the rest from reference TRBV29-1 and TRBJ2-5, the complete variable domain is SAVISQKPSRDICQRGTSLTIQCQVDSQVTMMFWYRQQPGQSLTLIATANQGSEATYESGFVIDKFPISRPNLTFSTLTVSNMSPEDSSIYLCSVRTGPWETQYFGPGTRLLVL.

This clonotype has more than one count but fewer than ten. The genes are TRBV10-3 and TRBJ1-5, with a possible D match to TRBD1 (5 bases). The CDR3 length is 13 residues. Germline lookup yields CDR1 ENHRY and CDR2 SYGVKD. Trimming stripped 8 bases from V and 5 bases from J, with 13 bases between. The CDR3 DNA reads TGTGCCATCCGGGGGGTGCGAGATCAGCCCCAGCATTTT. Translated, it gives CAIRGVRDQPQHF.

This clonotype was found a few times. The chain couples TRBV7-9 to TRBJ1-2; D is undetermined. Germline-derived CDR1 and CDR2 are SEHNR and FQNEAQ (reference sequence). The V end was cut by 3 bases, the J end by 13 bases, with 9 bases between. This CDR3 has 10 amino acids. The CDR3 bases are TGTGCCAGCAGCTTGTGGGCGATCACCTTC. Protein sequence: CASSLWAITF.

This chain uses TRBV7-2 with TRBJ2-5; TRBD1 might be the D (5 bases). V lost 5 bases, J lost 5 bases, and 12 bases lay in between. Per the germline V gene, CDR1 is SGHTA and CDR2 is FQGNSA. The CDR3 has 13 residues. The CDR3 sequence: CASSGKGRETQYF. The DNA for the CDR3 is TGTGCCAGCAGCGGAAAGGGGCGGGAGACCCAGTACTTC.

The chain links TRBV7-9 to TRBJ1-2; possibly TRBD1 for D (5 bases). CDR3 length: 13 residues. Trimming removed 6 bases at V and 5 bases at J, with 13 bases between. Germline V gene sequence: CDR1 SEHNR, CDR2 FQNEAQ (reference sequence). The CDR3 nucleotides are TGTGCCAGCAGTTTGACAGCCTCTTATGGCTACACCTTC. It is translated as CASSLTASYGYTF.